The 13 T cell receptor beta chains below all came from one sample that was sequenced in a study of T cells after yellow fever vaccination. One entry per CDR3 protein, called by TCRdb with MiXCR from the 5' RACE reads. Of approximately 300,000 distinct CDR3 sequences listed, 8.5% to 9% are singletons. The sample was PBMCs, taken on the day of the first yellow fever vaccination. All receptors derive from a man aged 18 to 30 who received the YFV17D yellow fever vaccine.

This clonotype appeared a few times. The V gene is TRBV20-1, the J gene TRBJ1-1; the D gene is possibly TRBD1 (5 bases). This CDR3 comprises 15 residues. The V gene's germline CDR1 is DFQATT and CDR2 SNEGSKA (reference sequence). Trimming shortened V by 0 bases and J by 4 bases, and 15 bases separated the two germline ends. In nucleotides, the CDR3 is TGCAGTGCTAGAGATTCCTACAAGGGGTCCACTGAAGCTTTCTTT. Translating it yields CSARDSYKGSTEAFF.

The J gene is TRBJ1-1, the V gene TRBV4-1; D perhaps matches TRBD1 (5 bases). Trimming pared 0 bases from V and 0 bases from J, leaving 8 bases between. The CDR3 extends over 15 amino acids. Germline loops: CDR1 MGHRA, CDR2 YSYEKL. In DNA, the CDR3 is TGCGCCAGCAGCCAAGATGGGGGGATGAACACTGAAGCTTTCTTT. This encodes CASSQDGGMNTEAFF.

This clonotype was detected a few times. DNA for the CDR3: TGCAGTGCTAGAGATTGGGGGGGGCTTACAGATACGCAGTATTTT. It codes for CSARDWGGLTDTQYF. The gene calls are TRBV20-1 and TRBJ2-3, with D perhaps TRBD2 (7 bases). The CDR3 extends over 15 amino acids. Germline assignment: CDR1 DFQATT and CDR2 SNEGSKA (reference sequence). Trimming took off 0 bases at V and 3 bases at J, with 13 bases between the two ends.

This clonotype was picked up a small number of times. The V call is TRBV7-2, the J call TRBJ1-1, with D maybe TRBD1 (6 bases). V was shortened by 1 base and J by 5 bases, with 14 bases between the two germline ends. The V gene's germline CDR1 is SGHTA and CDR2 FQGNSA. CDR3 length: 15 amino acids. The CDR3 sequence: CASSLDGGPGTEAFF. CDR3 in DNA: TGTGCCAGCAGCTTAGATGGGGGGCCGGGAACTGAAGCTTTCTTT.

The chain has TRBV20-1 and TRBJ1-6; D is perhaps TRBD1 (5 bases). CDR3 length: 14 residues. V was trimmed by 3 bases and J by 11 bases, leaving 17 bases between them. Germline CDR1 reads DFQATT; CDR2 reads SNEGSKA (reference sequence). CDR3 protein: CSARGTPGFPPLHF. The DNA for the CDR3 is TGCAGTGCTAGGGGGACCCCTGGATTCCCACCCCTCCACTTT.

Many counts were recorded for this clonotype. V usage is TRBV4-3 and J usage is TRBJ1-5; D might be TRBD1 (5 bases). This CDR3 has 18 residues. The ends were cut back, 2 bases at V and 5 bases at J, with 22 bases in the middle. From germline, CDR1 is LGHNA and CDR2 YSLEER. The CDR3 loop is CASSQKDAGRKYHQPQHF. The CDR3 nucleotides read TGCGCCAGCAGCCAAAAAGACGCAGGGCGAAAGTACCATCAGCCCCAGCATTTT.

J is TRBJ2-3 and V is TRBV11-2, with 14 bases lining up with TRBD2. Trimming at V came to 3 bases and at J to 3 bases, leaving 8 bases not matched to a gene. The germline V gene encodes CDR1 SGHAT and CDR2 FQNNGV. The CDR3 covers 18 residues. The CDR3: CASSLETSGGALTDTQYF. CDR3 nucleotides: TGTGCCAGCAGCTTGGAGACTAGCGGGGGGGCCTTGACAGATACGCAGTATTTT.

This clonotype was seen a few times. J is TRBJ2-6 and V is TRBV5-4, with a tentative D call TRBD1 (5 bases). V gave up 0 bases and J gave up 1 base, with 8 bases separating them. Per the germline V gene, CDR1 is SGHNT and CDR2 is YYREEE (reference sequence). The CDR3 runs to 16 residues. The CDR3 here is CASSLGTPSGANVLTF. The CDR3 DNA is TGTGCCAGCAGCTTGGGGACACCTTCTGGGGCCAACGTCCTGACTTTC.

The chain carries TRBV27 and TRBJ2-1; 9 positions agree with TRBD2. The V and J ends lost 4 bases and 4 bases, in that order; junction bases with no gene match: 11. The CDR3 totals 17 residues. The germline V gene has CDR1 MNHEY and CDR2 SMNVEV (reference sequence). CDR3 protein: CASSSTIPAGGYNEQFF. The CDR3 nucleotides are TGTGCCAGCAGTTCGACCATCCCAGCGGGGGGTTACAATGAGCAGTTCTTC.

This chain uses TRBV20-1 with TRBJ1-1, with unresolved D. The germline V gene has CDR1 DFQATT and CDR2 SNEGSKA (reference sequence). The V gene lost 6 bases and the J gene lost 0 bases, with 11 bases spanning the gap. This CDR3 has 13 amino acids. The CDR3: CSAPKTMNTEAFF. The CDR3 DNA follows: TGCAGTGCACCGAAGACGATGAACACTGAAGCTTTCTTT.

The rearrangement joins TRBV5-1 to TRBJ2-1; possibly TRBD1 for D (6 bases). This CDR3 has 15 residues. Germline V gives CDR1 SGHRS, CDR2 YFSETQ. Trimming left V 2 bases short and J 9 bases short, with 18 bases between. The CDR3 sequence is CASSFRDMKASEQFF. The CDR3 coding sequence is TGCGCCAGCAGCTTCCGGGACATGAAGGCTAGTGAGCAGTTCTTC.

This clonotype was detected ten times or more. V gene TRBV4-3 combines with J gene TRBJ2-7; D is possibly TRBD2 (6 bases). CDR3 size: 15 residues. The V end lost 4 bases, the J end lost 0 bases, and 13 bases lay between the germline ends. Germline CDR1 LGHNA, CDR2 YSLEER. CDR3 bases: TGCGCCAGCAGCCTCCGGGACTTGAGCTCCTACGAGCAGTACTTC. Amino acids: CASSLRDLSSYEQYF.

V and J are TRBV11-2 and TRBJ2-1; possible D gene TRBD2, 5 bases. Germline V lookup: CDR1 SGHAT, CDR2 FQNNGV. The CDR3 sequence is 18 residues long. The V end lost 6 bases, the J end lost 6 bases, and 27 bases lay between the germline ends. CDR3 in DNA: TGTGCCAGCAGGGTAAATGGGTTGAGAAGAGGGAGCGGCAATGAGCAGTTCTTC. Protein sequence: CASRVNGLRRGSGNEQFF.